This T cell receptor beta chain was documented in a study of CD8 T cells in ankylosing spondylitis. Broader study findings: Matched ankylosing spondylitis synovial fluid reportedly contained a significantly enriched population of disease-linked clones. Several highly homologous variants formed a TCR beta motif that appeared characteristic of ankylosing spondylitis blood.

TCRdb re-derived calls from the 5' RACE reads in MiXCR, one entry per CDR3 protein. The sample has about 440,000 distinct CDR3 sequences; about 15% are singletons. V lost 4 bases and J 4 bases, leaving 11 bases between the germline ends. The germline CDR1 and CDR2 sequences are MNHEY and SMNVEV (reference sequence). This CDR3 has 15 amino acids. Points on this clonotype: Its antigen remains unknown.

The V call is TRBV27, the J call TRBJ2-6; D is undetermined. Sequencing was performed on blood, either unsorted or a sorted T cell fraction (not recorded which). This TCR derives from a male donor with ankylosing spondylitis. As DNA, the CDR3 is TGTGCCAGCAGTTCCGCCGAGGTAGGGGCCAACGTCCTGACTTTC. As protein: CASSSAEVGANVLTF.